The T cell receptor beta chain described here comes from a study of regulatory T cells in long-lasting Graves disease. Study-level points and caveats: What was studied was peripheral blood only, and not thyroid tissue. The number of shared public clonotypes was higher in persistent patients (2,741) than new patients (966).

Time point denoted: persistent/refractory GD, antithyroid drugs over 5 years with positive TRAb. Researchers made the TCR library from RNA that was extracted from PBMCs. This CDR3 has 15 residues. Looked up from germline, CDR1 is GTSNPN and CDR2 is SVGIG (reference sequence). The V end lost 2 bases, the J end lost 8 bases, and 19 bases lay between the germline ends. TCR beta libraries were built with iRepertoire HTBI primers and Arm-PCR of CDR3 regions. TCRdb reprocessed the multiplex PCR reads with MiXCR, giving one entry per CDR3 protein. The data hold about 420,000 distinct CDR3 sequences, with 23% observed a single time. Details on this clonotype: Its antigen is not known.

Sample: peripheral blood mononuclear cells (PBMCs), taken when the disease was refractory, from a patient treated with antithyroid drugs. This receptor was identified in a female donor with Graves disease. The rearrangement joins TRBV30 to TRBJ1-5; D is possibly TRBD1 (6 bases). CDR3 DNA: TGTGCCTGGAGTCACGGACAGCGGTCCTCTGAGCCCCAGCATTTT. The encoded protein is CAWSHGQRSSEPQHF.